Listed below are T cell receptor beta chains from one sample, sequenced in a study of T cell repertoires in cytomegalovirus infection. Each CDR3 protein is one row after TCRdb ran MiXCR on the reads. The sample holds about 260,000 distinct CDR3 sequences; roughly 13% are singletons and the top ten take around 9.5%. Material: PBMCs. The receptors here all came from a human donor in good health (CMV status not recorded). Some clones in this sample may be carry-over from other donors' samples. Both conserved end residues are part of each CDR3. A row's size may be missing; if present it is once, few, many or a size class.

>TRBV12-3/TRBV12-4|TRBJ1-4|NA
CASRQGLGEKLFF
>TRBV2|TRBJ2-7|once
CATRTPQTYEQYF
>TRBV5-1|TRBJ2-7|few
CASSYGTTVMGQYF
>TRBV2|TRBJ2-5|few
CASSERGGGETQYF
>TRBV4-1|TRBJ2-5|many
CASSQGQGGETQYF
>TRBV20-1|TRBJ1-1|few
CSARTGMNTEAFF
>TRBV25-1|TRBJ2-7|few
CASSVIGSYEQYF
>TRBV6-5|TRBJ2-5|NA
CASSLGRGLPYQETQYF
>TRBV29-1|TRBJ2-7|few
CSVDRAGEQYF
>TRBV15|TRBJ1-1|few
CATSRAFQGNTEAFF
>TRBV28|TRBJ1-1|few
CASSLSFTEAFF
>TRBV27|TRBJ1-5|few
CASSLRGGPQHF
>TRBV20-1|TRBJ1-5|NA
CSARDGWGNQPQHF
>TRBV5-5|TRBJ1-3|few
CASSLTSGNTIYF
>TRBV6-2/TRBV6-3|TRBJ2-7|NA
CASSYSPYEQYF
>TRBV5-1|TRBJ1-1|few
CASSLMWGQTEAFF
>TRBV29-1|TRBJ2-3|NA
CSVSLPGADTQYF
>TRBV7-9|TRBJ2-7|many
CASSVVAGTYEQYF